This TCR beta chain was profiled in a study of blood T cell repertoires in COVID-19. This clone was detected only once. Germline V lookup: CDR1 SQVTM, CDR2 ANQGSEA. The CDR3 runs to 13 residues. V shed 3 bases and J 4 bases; nucleotides not matched to a gene: 3. The table came from immunoSEQ multiplex PCR; TCRdb's copy has only in-frame clones and leaves some out. Of fewer than 400,000 clones in the sample, approximately 87% were seen once. Sequenced sample: PBMCs or T cells enriched from blood (not recorded which). The rearrangement uses TRBV29-1 and TRBJ2-3; 8 bases line up with TRBD1. The clonotype comes from a woman aged 50 to 60 who had recovered from COVID-19. CDR3 DNA sequence: TGCAGCGTTGAGGGACAGGTCCCAGATACGCAGTATTTT. Amino acids: CSVEGQVPDTQYF.